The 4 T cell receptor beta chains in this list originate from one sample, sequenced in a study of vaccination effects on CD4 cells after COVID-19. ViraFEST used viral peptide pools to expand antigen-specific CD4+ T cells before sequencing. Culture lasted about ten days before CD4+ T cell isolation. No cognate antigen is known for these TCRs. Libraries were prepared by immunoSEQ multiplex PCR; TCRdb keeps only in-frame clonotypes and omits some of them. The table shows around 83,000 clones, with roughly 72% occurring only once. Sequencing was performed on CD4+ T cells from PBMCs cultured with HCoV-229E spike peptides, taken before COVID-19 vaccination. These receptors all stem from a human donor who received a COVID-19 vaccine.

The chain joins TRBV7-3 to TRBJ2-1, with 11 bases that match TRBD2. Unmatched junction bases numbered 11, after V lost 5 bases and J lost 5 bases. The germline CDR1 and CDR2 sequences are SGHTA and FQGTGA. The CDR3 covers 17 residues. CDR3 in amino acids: CASSLDPFSGGDNEQFF. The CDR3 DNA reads TGTGCCAGCAGCCTTGACCCCTTTAGCGGGGGGGACAATGAGCAGTTCTTC.

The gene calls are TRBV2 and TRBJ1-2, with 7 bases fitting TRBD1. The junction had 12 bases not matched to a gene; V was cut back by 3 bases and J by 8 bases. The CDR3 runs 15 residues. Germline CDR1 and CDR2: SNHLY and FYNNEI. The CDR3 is CASSDPYRTGWGYTF. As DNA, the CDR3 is TGTGCCAGCAGTGATCCGTACAGGACAGGATGGGGCTACACCTTC.

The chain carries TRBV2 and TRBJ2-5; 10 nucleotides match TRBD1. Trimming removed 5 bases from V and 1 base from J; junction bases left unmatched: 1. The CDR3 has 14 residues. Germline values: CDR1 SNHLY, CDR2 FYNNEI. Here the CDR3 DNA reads TGTGCCAGCAGTCGGGACAGGGGCCAAGAGACCCAGTACTTC. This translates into CASSRDRGQETQYF.

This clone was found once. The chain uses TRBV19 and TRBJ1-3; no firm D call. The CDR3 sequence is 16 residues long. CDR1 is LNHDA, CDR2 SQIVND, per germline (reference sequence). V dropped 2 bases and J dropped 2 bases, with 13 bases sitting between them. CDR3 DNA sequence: TGTGCCAGTAGTATAACATCGGCTCAGACTGGAAACACCATATATTTT. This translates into CASSITSAQTGNTIYF.